This entry lists 22 T cell receptor beta chains sequenced from one sample in a study of vaccination and CD4 T cells after COVID-19. Treatment indicated: roughly 10-day PBMC culture with coronavirus spike peptide pools or control peptides (ViraFEST assay). Sequencing of DNA taken from cultured CD4+ T cells relied on the Oncomine TCR Beta short-read assay. TCRdb ran MiXCR on the PCR reads and lists one entry per CDR3 protein. The sample consists of more than 10,000 distinct CDR3 sequences, approximately 32% of them appearing once. Their antigen targets remain unknown. Here the sequenced sample was CD4+ T cells from blood, cultured in vitro, taken after SARS-CoV-2 vaccination. The receptors originated from a human donor who had recovered from COVID-19.

This clonotype occurred a few times. V is TRBV24-1 and J is TRBJ2-2; 12 bases are a match to TRBD2. The V gene end was trimmed by 3 bases and the J gene end by 4 bases; junction bases not matched to a gene: 5. This CDR3 has 17 residues. CDR1 and CDR2 from the germline V gene are KGHDR and SFDVKD. CDR3 sequence reads: CATSDLMTSGGTGELFF. In nucleotides, the CDR3 is TGTGCCACCAGTGATCTGATGACTAGCGGGGGCACCGGGGAGCTGTTTTTT.

This clonotype has a handful of counts. The V and J genes are TRBV6-1 and TRBJ1-5, with 8 bases fitting TRBD1. This CDR3 has 14 residues. In germline, CDR1 is MNHNS, CDR2 SASEGT. The V and J ends lost 8 bases and 4 bases, in that order; junction bases with no gene match: 7. The CDR3 DNA reads as TGTGCCAGCGACACCGACAGGGGTAATCAGCCCCAGCATTTT. Translated, it gives CASDTDRGNQPQHF.

The chain recombines TRBV25-1 with TRBJ2-5; D remains ambiguous. Trimming cost V 4 bases and J 0 bases, with 15 bases left between them. Germline lookup yields CDR1 MGHDK and CDR2 SYGVNS. CDR3 length: 16 amino acids. The CDR3 nucleotides are TGTGCCAGCAGTGGGTTTGATTCGCCCTACCAAGAGACCCAGTACTTC. Translation gives CASSGFDSPYQETQYF.

This chain joins TRBV20-1 and TRBJ2-7; 14 positions match TRBD2. The germline V gene encodes CDR1 DFQATT and CDR2 SNEGSKA (reference sequence). The CDR3 totals 16 residues. V lost 1 base to trimming and J lost 5 bases; unmatched junction nucleotides: 7. CDR3 coding DNA: TGCAGTGCTAGAGCTGGAAAGGGACTAGCGGGAGACGAGCAGTACTTC. This translates into CSARAGKGLAGDEQYF.

CDR3 sequence (DNA): TGTGCCAGCAGCTTGGAAGGATTCTCTGGAAACACCATATATTTT. Amino acid sequence: CASSLEGFSGNTIYF. This rearrangement joins TRBV5-4 to TRBJ1-3, with D uncertain. The CDR3 runs to 15 residues. Deletions cut 0 bases from V and 0 bases from J, with 7 bases between. Looked up from germline, CDR1 is SGHNT and CDR2 is YYREEE (reference sequence).

This rearrangement joins TRBV6-2 or TRBV6-3 to TRBJ1-2, with unresolved D. CDR1 is MNHEY, CDR2 SVGEGT, per germline. This CDR3 contains 17 residues. V shed 0 bases and J shed 8 bases, with 22 bases lying between them. Here the CDR3 reads CASSYSWASDPRGGYTF. The CDR3 DNA sequence: TGTGCCAGCAGTTACTCTTGGGCGTCAGACCCCCGTGGCGGCTACACCTTC.

This clonotype was observed a handful of times. The rearrangement uses TRBV7-2 and TRBJ2-3, with D hard to call. Per the germline V gene, CDR1 is SGHTA and CDR2 is FQGNSA. The CDR3 is 15 residues long. V dropped 1 base and J dropped 1 base, with 9 bases sitting between them. CDR3 region: CASSLEAFGTDTQYF. The DNA of the CDR3 is TGTGCCAGCAGCTTAGAGGCTTTCGGCACAGATACGCAGTATTTT. Full variable domain (remainder filled in from reference TRBV7-2 and TRBJ2-3): GAGVSQSPSNKVTEKGKDVELRCDPISGHTALYWYRQSLGQGLEFLIYFQGNSAPDKSGLPSDRFSAERTGGSVSTLTIQRTQQEDSAVYLCASSLEAFGTDTQYFGPGTRLTVL.

A few counts support this clonotype. This chain connects TRBV6-2 or TRBV6-3 to TRBJ2-3, with 9 bases identical to TRBD1. J lost 2 bases, V lost 2 bases, and 2 bases had no gene match. Germline V gives CDR1 MNHEY, CDR2 SVGEGT. This CDR3 region has 15 residues. The CDR3 DNA reads TGTGCCAGCAGTTACGGGACAGGGCTCACAGATACGCAGTATTTT. Its translation is CASSYGTGLTDTQYF.

This chain uses TRBV2 with TRBJ2-3, with 10 bases lining up with TRBD1. Trimming took 8 bases from V and 3 from J; bases not matched to a gene: 11. The CDR3 length is 16 residues. CDR1 SNHLY and CDR2 FYNNEI come from the germline V gene. The CDR3 loop reads CASYRDRGWGTDTQYF. In nucleotides, the CDR3 is TGTGCCAGCTACCGGGACAGGGGATGGGGTACAGATACGCAGTATTTT. Complete variable domain (other parts from reference TRBV2 and TRBJ2-3): EPEVTQTPSHQVTQMGQEVILRCVPISNHLYFYWYRQILGQKVEFLVSFYNNEISEKSEIFDDQFSVERPDGSNFTLKIRSTKLEDSAMYFCASYRDRGWGTDTQYFGPGTRLTVL.

The J gene is TRBJ1-6, the V gene TRBV6-2 or TRBV6-3, with unresolved D. The germline V gene has CDR1 MNHEY and CDR2 SVGEGT. CDR3 length: 11 amino acids. Trimming took off 1 base at V and 14 bases at J, with 6 bases between the two ends. In nucleotides, the CDR3 is TGTGCCAGCAGTTACTTGGAGGCCCTCCACTTT. Its protein is CASSYLEALHF.

The V and J genes are TRBV25-1 and TRBJ2-5; no clear D gene. Trimming shortened V by 5 bases and J by 1 base, and 17 bases separated the two germline ends. Germline V gene data show CDR1 as MGHDK and CDR2 as SYGVNS. The CDR3 is made up of 16 amino acids. The CDR3 here is CASSPPVSGLQETQYF. DNA for the CDR3: TGTGCCAGCAGTCCACCAGTTTCGGGCCTCCAAGAGACCCAGTACTTC.

The chain combines TRBV28 with TRBJ2-7; 8 nucleotides match TRBD1. V lost 5 bases to trimming and J lost 4 bases; unmatched junction nucleotides: 7. Germline CDR1 MDHEN, CDR2 SYDVKM. This CDR3 spans 14 amino acids. The CDR3 loop is CASSLQGAWYEQYF. Written as DNA, the CDR3 is TGTGCCAGCAGTCTCCAGGGGGCCTGGTACGAGCAGTACTTC.

V and J are TRBV6-1 and TRBJ2-2; unclear D gene. CDR1 is MNHNS, CDR2 SASEGT, per germline. With 10 bases removed from V and 5 bases from J, the gap between germline ends came to 11 bases. The CDR3 runs to 12 residues. In DNA form, the CDR3 reads TGTGCCACCCAGGTGGGAACCGGGGAGCTGTTTTTT. Encoded protein: CATQVGTGELFF.

This clonotype was seen only a few times. The V gene is TRBV6-1, the J gene TRBJ1-5; 7 bases match TRBD1. V was pared by 8 bases and J by 9 bases, with 10 bases of the junction left unmatched. The CDR3 is made up of 13 amino acids. Germline CDR1 MNHNS, CDR2 SASEGT. CDR3 in amino acids: CASDRDRLRPQHF. The CDR3 DNA is TGTGCCAGCGACCGGGACAGACTGCGGCCCCAGCATTTT.

This clonotype was counted a few times. The chain joins TRBV18 to TRBJ2-3; maybe TRBD1 (6 bases). This CDR3 comprises 15 residues. CDR1 is KGHSH and CDR2 is LQKENI in the germline V gene. The V gene lost 5 bases and the J gene lost 2 bases, with 14 bases spanning the gap. CDR3 residues: CASSTTKGVTDTQYF. CDR3 nucleotides: TGTGCCAGCTCAACCACAAAGGGGGTCACAGATACGCAGTATTTT.

V gene TRBV6-5 combines with J gene TRBJ2-1; 7 bases match TRBD2. With 4 bases clipped from V and 3 bases from J, the junction kept 9 bases outside the gene matches. Germline CDR1 MNHEY, CDR2 SVGAGI. The CDR3 sequence is 16 residues long. CDR3 DNA sequence: TGTGCCAGCAGTTCTCGACCGAGCGGGGTCTACAATGAGCAGTTCTTC. This translates into CASSSRPSGVYNEQFF.

This clonotype is categorized as medium-sized (0.01 to 0.1%). CDR3 DNA sequence: TGTGCCAGCAGCTTATACGGGGTTGGCTACACCTTC. This translates into CASSLYGVGYTF. The rearrangement links TRBV7-2 to TRBJ1-2; the D is unclear. The CDR3 contains 12 residues. The germline V and J ends were trimmed by 2 bases and 7 bases, with 8 bases remaining between them. CDR1 is SGHTA and CDR2 is FQGNSA in the germline V gene.

This clonotype was detected only a few times. The chain employs TRBV18 and TRBJ2-3; D is unresolved. Germline values: CDR1 KGHSH, CDR2 LQKENI. Trimming stripped 8 bases from V and 2 bases from J, with 8 bases between. The CDR3 has 12 residues. CDR3 in DNA: TGTGCCAGCAGCCCCCCCACAGATACGCAGTATTTT. Translating it yields CASSPPTDTQYF.

This clonotype was counted only a few times. The chain combines TRBV28 with TRBJ2-7; 8 bases agree with TRBD2. CDR3 length equals 14 residues. Germline V gene sequence: CDR1 MDHEN, CDR2 SYDVKM. The V and J ends lost 2 bases and 4 bases, in that order; junction bases with no gene match: 4. Here the CDR3 reads CASSLGGGPYEQYF. The CDR3 nucleotides are TGTGCCAGCAGTTTAGGCGGGGGGCCGTACGAGCAGTACTTC.

This clonotype counts as medium-sized. The chain has TRBV7-2 and TRBJ1-3; D call uncertain. There are 12 residues in the CDR3. Per the germline V gene, CDR1 is SGHTA and CDR2 is FQGNSA. Trimming cost V 3 bases and J 4 bases, with 4 bases left between them. The DNA for the CDR3 is TGTGCCAGCAGCTTGACAGGAAACACCATATATTTT. It codes for CASSLTGNTIYF.

The chain links TRBV2 to TRBJ2-7; D is perhaps TRBD1 or TRBD2 (6 bases each). The germline V and J ends were trimmed by 8 bases and 12 bases, with 23 bases remaining between them. CDR3 length: 13 residues. Per the germline V gene, CDR1 is SNHLY and CDR2 is FYNNEI. CDR3 in amino acids: CASGPRQVLGGYF. CDR3 nucleotides: TGTGCCAGCGGACCAAGACAGGTCCTGGGGGGGTACTTC.

The chain couples TRBV18 to TRBJ2-1; a possible D gene is TRBD1 (6 bases). V lost 3 bases, J lost 14 bases, and 17 bases lay in between. This CDR3 region has 13 residues. Germline V gene data show CDR1 as KGHSH and CDR2 as LQKENI. The CDR3 DNA follows: TGTGCCAGCTCACCCTCGGGCCATAAGGGGGAGTTCTTC. Translation: CASSPSGHKGEFF.